This entry describes one TCR beta chain. The data were obtained in a study of blood T cell repertoires in COVID-19. Study information: Samples came from the United States, Italy and Spain, spanning acute and convalescent COVID-19.

The length of the CDR3 is 15 residues. Germline V gene data show CDR1 as MNHEY and CDR2 as SVGAGI. Trimming removed 10 bases from V and 0 bases from J, with 18 bases in between. Sequencing was performed with immunoSEQ multiplex PCR; in TCRdb, only in-frame clones are kept and a portion is missing. This table has 200,000 to 250,000 clones, around 86% appearing once. The chain recombines TRBV6-5 with TRBJ1-2, with a tentative D call TRBD1 (5 bases). The origin of this receptor is a woman aged 25-40 years who had recovered from COVID-19. The sample was peripheral blood. CDR3 in DNA: TGTGCCACCAGCTACCAGGACACCTCTAACTATGGCTACACCTTC. Its translation: CATSYQDTSNYGYTF.